Included here is one TCR beta chain sequence, with context. This CDR3 has 16 amino acids. After removal of 3 bases from V and 6 bases from J, the junction contained 8 bases not matched to a gene. In germline, CDR1 is SGDLS, CDR2 YYNGEE. This sample was included in a study of blood T cell repertoires in COVID-19. Study at large: Acute and convalescent COVID-19 samples came from the United States, Italy and Spain. T cells, B-cell-depleted T cells, or PBMCs supplied cDNA or gDNA.

As processed by the authors: Reference gene primer amplification yielded estimated nucleated cell counts. The method was immunoSEQ multiplex PCR; TCRdb's version includes in-frame clones alone and lacks a portion of them. D and trimming were read from the DNA, whereas the V and J calls and clone size are those reported in that table. The sample records fewer than 350,000 clones, 80% to 90% being singletons. Cohort allocation depended upon clinical history that participants reported. The rearrangement uses TRBV9 and TRBJ1-6; TRBD1 agrees at 8 bases. The specimen was PBMCs or T cells enriched from blood (not recorded which). This clonotype was sampled from a middle-aged woman with acute COVID-19. CDR3 sequence (DNA): TGTGCCAGCAGCGATCGGACAGGGTCAGCTAATTCACCCCTCCACTTT. It codes for CASSDRTGSANSPLHF.